Following are 24 T cell receptor beta chains from one sample sequenced in a study of CD8 T cells in Susac syndrome. Random hexamers served to reverse transcribe roughly 0.45 to 1 ug RNA. Each CDR3 protein gets one entry after TCRdb re-called the immunoSEQ multiplex PCR reads with MiXCR. The profile shows under 200,000 distinct CDR3 sequences, 90% to 95% of them singletons. Sequencing input: CD8+ T cells from PBMCs. The receptors derive from a human donor with multiple sclerosis.

The chain joins TRBV27 to TRBJ1-1; 8 bases agree with TRBD1. The V and J ends lost 6 bases and 6 bases, in that order; junction bases with no gene match: 6. CDR1 is MNHEY and CDR2 is SMNVEV in the germline V gene (reference sequence). The CDR3 covers 13 residues. In DNA, the CDR3 is TGTGCCAGCAGCGAACTCAGGGGGCCTGAAGCTTTCTTT. It translates to CASSELRGPEAFF.

The V gene is TRBV2, the J gene TRBJ2-7; D unclear. The V gene lost 1 base and the J gene lost 3 bases, with 7 bases spanning the gap. Germline loops: CDR1 SNHLY, CDR2 FYNNEI. There are 13 residues in the CDR3. The CDR3 DNA sequence: TGTGCCAGCAGTGAAGAGTACAGCTACGAGCAGTACTTC. Protein product: CASSEEYSYEQYF.

This rearrangement joins TRBV29-1 to TRBJ1-2; 8 bases are a match to TRBD1. V lost 8 bases to trimming and J lost 7 bases; unmatched junction nucleotides: 9. Germline CDR1 reads SQVTM; CDR2 reads ANQGSEA. The CDR3 is 12 amino acids. The CDR3 DNA follows: TGCAGCTTAGTACAGGGGGATGGTGGCTACACCTTC. This codes for CSLVQGDGGYTF.

The rearrangement links TRBV20-1 to TRBJ2-5; 14 nucleotides align to TRBD2. The germline gives CDR1 DFQATT, CDR2 SNEGSKA (reference sequence). This CDR3 is built from 17 residues. J was trimmed by 4 bases and V by 0 bases; bases with no gene match: 7. In nucleotides, the CDR3 is TGCAGTGCTAGAGAAGAGGGACTAGCGGGGGTGGGAGAGACCCAGTACTTC. Its protein product is CSAREEGLAGVGETQYF.

The gene calls are TRBV24-1 and TRBJ2-1; D unresolved. Germline V gene sequence: CDR1 KGHDR, CDR2 SFDVKD. This CDR3 spans 16 amino acids. The V gene lost 6 bases and the J gene lost 0 bases, with 14 bases spanning the gap. CDR3 sequence (DNA): TGTGCCACCAGTTCTTCGGATCATAGCTCCTACAATGAGCAGTTCTTC. Translated, it gives CATSSSDHSSYNEQFF.

The gene calls are TRBV13 and TRBJ1-1, with a weak D call TRBD1 (6 bases). The germline V and J ends were trimmed by 4 bases and 3 bases, with 9 bases remaining between them. Germline V gene data show CDR1 as PRHDT and CDR2 as FYEKMQ (reference sequence). The CDR3 is 13 amino acids. The CDR3: CASSSDRYTEAFF. The CDR3, as DNA: TGTGCCAGCAGCTCGGACAGATACACTGAAGCTTTCTTT.

The chain carries TRBV9 and TRBJ2-7; tentatively, D is TRBD1 or TRBD2 (5 bases each). The CDR3 is 15 amino acids. Between the trimmed V and J ends, which lost 0 bases and 6 bases, there was a span of 16 bases. Germline V CDR1 and CDR2: SGDLS, YYNGEE. Here the CDR3 reads CASSVAGGRRSEQYF. The CDR3 DNA is TGTGCCAGCAGCGTAGCTGGGGGACGGAGAAGCGAGCAGTACTTC.

The genes are TRBV7-9 and TRBJ2-6; D is perhaps TRBD1 or TRBD2 (6 bases each). The CDR3 runs to 14 residues. The germline V gene encodes CDR1 SEHNR and CDR2 FQNEAQ (reference sequence). V lost 10 bases and J 0 bases, leaving 10 bases between the germline ends. Here the CDR3 DNA reads TGTGCCACCGGGGGCTTCTCTGGGGCCAACGTCCTGACTTTC. This translates into CATGGFSGANVLTF. Full variable domain (rest looked up from reference TRBV7-9 and TRBJ2-6): DTGVSQNPRHKITKRGQNVTFRCDPISEHNRLYWYRQTLGQGPEFLTYFQNEAQLEKSRLLSDRFSAERPKGSFSTLEIQRTEQGDSAMYLCATGGFSGANVLTFGAGSRLTVL.

This sequence joins TRBV9 and TRBJ1-2; D is possibly TRBD1 (6 bases). Deletions cut 2 bases from V and 2 bases from J, with 7 bases between. Germline V CDR1 and CDR2: SGDLS, YYNGEE. The CDR3 totals 13 residues. The CDR3 region is CASSVGQNYGYTF. The CDR3 coding sequence is TGTGCCAGCAGCGTCGGACAGAACTATGGCTACACCTTC.

This clonotype was counted once. V usage is TRBV12-3 or TRBV12-4 and J usage is TRBJ2-7, with 10 bases identical to TRBD2. V was pared by 4 bases and J by 4 bases, with 7 bases of the junction left unmatched. The CDR3 is made up of 15 amino acids. CDR3 region: CASSSPGLAPYEQYF. The CDR3 coding sequence is TGTGCCAGCAGTTCACCGGGACTAGCGCCTTACGAGCAGTACTTC.

This chain uses TRBV20-1 with TRBJ2-2; a weak D match, TRBD2 (5 bases). The CDR3 extends over 13 amino acids. Germline loops: CDR1 DFQATT, CDR2 SNEGSKA (reference sequence). V was pared by 0 bases and J by 4 bases, with 6 bases between. CDR3 residues: CSAREGSTGELFF. The CDR3, as DNA: TGCAGTGCTAGAGAAGGGAGCACCGGGGAGCTGTTTTTT.

V usage is TRBV3-1 and J usage is TRBJ2-1; 10 nucleotides agree with TRBD2. V lost 2 bases, J lost 4 bases, and 11 bases stayed unmatched. The CDR3 totals 18 residues. The germline gives CDR1 LGHDT, CDR2 YNNKEL (reference sequence). CDR3 coding DNA: TGTGCCAGCAGCCAATCCATTTTCACTAGCGGGACATACAATGAGCAGTTCTTC. Its protein product is CASSQSIFTSGTYNEQFF.

The chain carries TRBV5-1 and TRBJ1-2, with 7 positions matching TRBD1. The junction had 5 bases not matched to a gene; V was cut back by 1 base and J by 5 bases. The CDR3 contains 14 residues. Germline V lookup: CDR1 SGHRS, CDR2 YFSETQ. The CDR3 loop reads CASSLTGQSYGYTF. The CDR3 coding sequence is TGCGCCAGCAGCTTGACGGGACAGTCATATGGCTACACCTTC.

The V and J genes are TRBV29-1 and TRBJ2-7; D is undetermined. The V end lost 4 bases, the J end lost 2 bases, and 9 bases lay between the germline ends. Germline V gene lookup returns CDR1 SQVTM and CDR2 ANQGSEA. The CDR3 totals 12 residues. The CDR3 spells CSVVGSPYEQYF. CDR3 coding DNA: TGCAGCGTTGTAGGAAGCCCCTACGAGCAGTACTTC.

V is TRBV25-1 and J is TRBJ2-7, with TRBD2 matching 7 bases. Germline CDR1 is MGHDK and CDR2 is SYGVNS. This CDR3 is built from 16 residues. V trimming: 2 bases; J trimming: 1 base; junction bases outside the gene matches: 8. This CDR3 is CASSEASYGGSYEQYF. The CDR3, as DNA: TGTGCCAGCAGTGAAGCATCATACGGGGGGTCCTACGAGCAGTACTTC.

This clonotype was found once. This chain links TRBV4-1 with TRBJ2-7; no clear D. This CDR3 has 12 amino acids. CDR1 is MGHRA and CDR2 is YSYEKL in the germline V gene. Between the trimmed V and J ends, which lost 0 bases and 9 bases, there was a span of 9 bases. The CDR3 bases are TGCGCCAGCAGCCAAGATCATTCGGTGCAGTACTTC. This gives the protein CASSQDHSVQYF.

V gene TRBV25-1 combines with J gene TRBJ2-5, with a possible D match to TRBD1 (6 bases). V lost 2 bases and J 5 bases, leaving 15 bases between the germline ends. The CDR3 runs to 15 residues. CDR1 and CDR2 (germline): MGHDK, SYGVNS. CDR3 protein: CASSEREGGYETQYF. CDR3 in DNA: TGTGCCAGCAGTGAAAGGGAAGGGGGTTATGAGACCCAGTACTTC.

The chain employs TRBV2 and TRBJ2-7; 7 bases align to TRBD1. Germline V gene sequence: CDR1 SNHLY, CDR2 FYNNEI. The CDR3 length is 14 residues. With V trimmed by 7 bases and J by 4 bases, 10 bases remained unmatched. CDR3 DNA sequence: TGTGCCAGCAAGGGAACAGGGGTTCTATACGAGCAGTACTTC. This sequence encodes CASKGTGVLYEQYF. Full variable domain (outside the CDR3, taken from reference TRBV2 and TRBJ2-7): EPEVTQTPSHQVTQMGQEVILRCVPISNHLYFYWYRQILGQKVEFLVSFYNNEISEKSEIFDDQFSVERPDGSNFTLKIRSTKLEDSAMYFCASKGTGVLYEQYFGPGTRLTVT.

The V and J genes are TRBV20-1 and TRBJ2-3, with a weak D call TRBD2 (5 bases). This CDR3 has 14 residues. Germline CDR1 DFQATT, CDR2 SNEGSKA (reference sequence). V gave up 3 bases and J gave up 2 bases, with 12 bases separating them. The chain's CDR3 is CSARLRASTDTQYF. The CDR3 DNA is TGCAGTGCTAGGTTGCGGGCTTCCACAGATACGCAGTATTTT.

This chain uses TRBV7-2 with TRBJ2-7, with unresolved D. The germline V gene encodes CDR1 SGHTA and CDR2 FQGNSA. The CDR3 length is 12 residues. The ends were cut back, 4 bases at V and 3 bases at J, with 7 bases in the middle. CDR3 protein: CASSSPGYEQYF. CDR3 nucleotides: TGTGCCAGCAGCTCCCCCGGCTACGAGCAGTACTTC.

V usage is TRBV29-1 and J usage is TRBJ1-1; the D is unclear. The germline CDR1 and CDR2 sequences are SQVTM and ANQGSEA. The CDR3 has 12 residues. The germline V and J ends were trimmed by 1 base and 3 bases, with 6 bases remaining between them. The CDR3 DNA follows: TGCAGCGTTGAAGGTACAGACACTGAAGCTTTCTTT. This translates into CSVEGTDTEAFF.

J is TRBJ1-1 and V is TRBV7-9; unclear D gene. This CDR3 is 12 amino acids long. The germline V gene has CDR1 SEHNR and CDR2 FQNEAQ (reference sequence). As DNA, the CDR3 is TGTGCACTAACCCACGGGAACACTGAAGCTTTCTTT. Its protein is CALTHGNTEAFF.

The V gene is TRBV6-6, the J gene TRBJ2-1, with no clear D. CDR3 length: 11 amino acids. CDR1 is MNHNY and CDR2 is SVGAGI in the germline V gene (reference sequence). Trimming left V 6 bases short and J 5 bases short, with 5 bases between. The CDR3 loop is CASRSHNEQFF. The CDR3 DNA is TGTGCCAGCAGATCGCACAATGAGCAGTTCTTC.

The gene calls are TRBV29-1 and TRBJ1-2, with no clear D. Trimming left V 2 bases short and J 7 bases short, with 8 bases between. Per the germline V gene, CDR1 is SQVTM and CDR2 is ANQGSEA. The length of the CDR3 is 11 residues. CDR3 bases: TGCAGCGTTGAAATGCTGTCTGGCTACACCTTC. It codes for CSVEMLSGYTF. Based on the CDR3 plus reference TRBV29-1 and TRBJ1-2, the full variable domain is SAVISQKPSRDICQRGTSLTIQCQVDSQVTMMFWYRQQPGQSLTLIATANQGSEATYESGFVIDKFPISRPNLTFSTLTVSNMSPEDSSIYLCSVEMLSGYTFGSGTRLTVV.